This T cell receptor (beta chain) was obtained from a study of T cells in Graves' hyperthyroidism and ophthalmopathy. With 0 bases clipped from V and 4 bases from J, the junction kept 5 bases outside the gene matches. The CDR3 totals 15 residues. Germline V lookup: CDR1 SGHRS, CDR2 YFSETQ. This clonotype was counted many times. Amplification targeted TCR beta CDR3 regions from RNA transcripts. HTBI primers were the set used in a first-round RT-PCR of the TCR CDR3. TCRdb passed the multiplex PCR reads through MiXCR, listing each CDR3 protein once. The sample has 400,000 to 500,000 distinct CDR3 sequences, around 14% seen once.

Sequencing was carried out using blood. The genes are TRBV5-1 and TRBJ2-3; 7 positions agree with TRBD2. This clonotype was sampled from a woman between 18 and 29 years old with Graves' hyperthyroidism. The CDR3 bases are TGCGCCAGCAGCTTGGGGGCGGGAGCACCAGATACGCAGTATTTT. Translation: CASSLGAGAPDTQYF.